These 10 T cell receptor beta chains came from one sample sequenced in a study of blood T cells in healthy people across ages. Through a sample-barcoded 5' primer and a J-beta primer mix, a second PCR was run for roughly 6 to 12 cycles. TCRdb reanalysed the 5' RACE reads using MiXCR and keeps one entry per CDR3 protein. In the table there are 920,000 or so distinct CDR3 sequences, 35% to 50% of which are singletons. Sequencing input: blood. The receptors come from a woman aged 55-70 years in good health.

This chain uses TRBV29-1 with TRBJ1-2; maybe TRBD1 (5 bases). V was cut by 1 base and J by 8 bases, with 8 bases left in between. The germline V gene has CDR1 SQVTM and CDR2 ANQGSEA. The CDR3 is 11 residues long. The chain's CDR3 is CSVEGGTGYTF. CDR3 nucleotide sequence: TGCAGCGTTGAAGGGGGGACCGGCTACACCTTC.

The J gene is TRBJ2-1, the V gene TRBV7-9; D unresolved. Looked up from germline, CDR1 is SEHNR and CDR2 is FQNEAQ (reference sequence). CDR3 length: 15 amino acids. With 3 bases removed from V and 5 bases from J, the gap between germline ends came to 14 bases. In DNA, the CDR3 is TGTGCCAGCAGCTTCCTCCCTACAAACAACAATGAGCAGTTCTTC. It translates to CASSFLPTNNNEQFF.

This chain links TRBV6-1 with TRBJ2-7; D may be TRBD1 or TRBD2 (5 bases each). The CDR3 is made up of 15 amino acids. Germline V CDR1 and CDR2: MNHNS, SASEGT. The V and J ends lost 2 bases and 3 bases respectively, with 14 bases between them. CDR3 nucleotide sequence: TGTGCCAGCAGTGAAAAGGCCCCGAGGGGCTACGAGCAGTACTTC. Translating gives CASSEKAPRGYEQYF.

J is TRBJ2-1 and V is TRBV15, with TRBD2 matching over 10 bases. This CDR3 region has 16 residues. Trimming at V came to 0 bases and at J to 9 bases, leaving 8 bases not matched to a gene. Germline-derived CDR1 and CDR2 are LNHNV and YYDKDF (reference sequence). CDR3 nucleotides: TGTGCCACCAGCAGAGAACGGACTAGCGGACTTAGTGAGCAGTTCTTC. Translating gives CATSRERTSGLSEQFF.

This chain uses TRBV27 with TRBJ2-5, with 7 nucleotides matching TRBD1. The CDR3 runs 15 residues. V shed 4 bases, J shed 1 base, and the junction held 6 bases outside the gene matches. Germline lookup yields CDR1 MNHEY and CDR2 SMNVEV (reference sequence). The CDR3 loop reads CASSSHGTAQETQYF. CDR3 DNA: TGTGCCAGCAGTTCACACGGGACAGCCCAAGAGACCCAGTACTTC.

This clonotype was observed a handful of times. The rearrangement uses TRBV11-1 and TRBJ2-2; TRBD1 matches 9 bases. This CDR3 is built from 15 residues. Trimming at V came to 3 bases and at J to 6 bases, leaving 5 bases not matched to a gene. Germline loops: CDR1 SGHAT, CDR2 FQDESV (reference sequence). CDR3 coding DNA: TGTGCCAGCAGCTTCGGACAGGGGCAGGCCGGGGAGCTGTTTTTT. The encoded protein is CASSFGQGQAGELFF.

The gene calls are TRBV6-6 and TRBJ2-3; 7 nucleotides align to TRBD1. The V and J ends lost 6 bases and 1 base, in that order; junction bases with no gene match: 4. Germline V gene data show CDR1 as MNHNY and CDR2 as SVGAGI (reference sequence). The CDR3 runs 14 residues. The CDR3 DNA sequence: TGTGCCAGCAGGGAAACAGGGGGCACAGATACGCAGTATTTT. Its translation: CASRETGGTDTQYF.

The chain links TRBV24-1 to TRBJ2-5; 9 positions agree with TRBD2. This CDR3 region has 16 residues. V was clipped by 0 bases and J by 3 bases; unmatched bases: 4. CDR1 is KGHDR, CDR2 SFDVKD, per germline. This CDR3 is CATSDLGRGGKETQYF. The CDR3 DNA reads as TGTGCCACCAGTGATTTGGGGCGGGGGGGCAAAGAGACCCAGTACTTC.

Only one count was recorded for this clonotype. V and J are TRBV11-1 and TRBJ2-5, with TRBD2 matching over 10 bases. J lost 4 bases, V lost 0 bases, and 11 bases had no gene match. The germline gives CDR1 SGHAT, CDR2 FQDESV (reference sequence). The CDR3 consists of 18 residues. CDR3 sequence (DNA): TGTGCCAGCAGCTTAGCGCGGGCTAGCGGGAGTAGGGGAGAGACCCAGTACTTC. Its protein is CASSLARASGSRGETQYF.

A note on this clonotype: A much larger clonotype is one base distant, so this may be a read error. This chain joins TRBV13 and TRBJ2-3; no firm D call. This CDR3 has 11 amino acids. Trimming removed 1 base from V and 7 bases from J, with 3 bases in between. Germline CDR1 is PRHDT and CDR2 is FYEKMQ (reference sequence). CDR3 region: CASSLENTQYF. As DNA, the CDR3 is TGTGCCAGCAGCTTAGAAAATACGCAGTATTTT.